Listed below are T cell receptor beta chains from one sample, sequenced in a study of T cells in Graves' hyperthyroidism and ophthalmopathy. TCRdb re-called the multiplex PCR reads through MiXCR, storing one row per CDR3 protein. The sample yields 490,000 or so distinct CDR3 sequences, around 16% seen once. Sequencing was performed on blood. The receptors originated from a woman between 25 and 40 years old with Graves' ophthalmopathy. The conserved cysteine and the conserved F or W are not part of the CDR3 here. Each record gives: J gene, V gene, CDR3 protein.

TRBJ2-5	TRBV20-1	SASYGRETQY
TRBJ2-1	TRBV27	ASSSTGQVDSYNEQF
TRBJ2-5	TRBV6-1	ATTGTGGAGETQY
TRBJ1-1	TRBV15	ATSLTANAEAF
TRBJ2-5	TRBV11-1	ASSWNSRETQY
TRBJ2-7	TRBV20-1	STRTVYEQY
TRBJ2-5	TRBV28	ASTEVGGTGQETQY
TRBJ2-7	TRBV12-3/TRBV12-4	ASSFGGRDSYEQY
TRBJ2-3	TRBV7-2	ASSILAGGPSDTQY
TRBJ2-7	TRBV12-3/TRBV12-4	ASSLTSGAGYEQY
TRBJ2-1	TRBV28	ASIELGSYNEQF
TRBJ2-1	TRBV9	ASSVAPSTGTGYHNKQF
TRBJ1-4	TRBV11-2	ASSGSGATNEKLF
TRBJ2-5	TRBV5-1	ASSPGIASGTQETQY
TRBJ2-1	TRBV7-7	ASSFSSGHPNEQF
TRBJ2-1	TRBV11-3	ASSLVGSGSNEQF
TRBJ2-1	TRBV28	ASRVGGDYNEQF
TRBJ2-7	TRBV11-2	ASSLRSGLAASYEQY
TRBJ2-3	TRBV12-3/TRBV12-4	AGGLAGVEDTQY
TRBJ2-1	TRBV7-2	ASSLASVMTYNEQF
TRBJ1-5	TRBV5-1	ASSLGPRSVNQPQH
TRBJ1-4	TRBV7-9	ASSPSGAWDEKLF
TRBJ1-5	TRBV15	ATSRGKTGGNQPQH
TRBJ1-5	TRBV4-1	ASSQVGSGADQPQH
TRBJ2-1	TRBV2	ASMRTGTGLNEQF